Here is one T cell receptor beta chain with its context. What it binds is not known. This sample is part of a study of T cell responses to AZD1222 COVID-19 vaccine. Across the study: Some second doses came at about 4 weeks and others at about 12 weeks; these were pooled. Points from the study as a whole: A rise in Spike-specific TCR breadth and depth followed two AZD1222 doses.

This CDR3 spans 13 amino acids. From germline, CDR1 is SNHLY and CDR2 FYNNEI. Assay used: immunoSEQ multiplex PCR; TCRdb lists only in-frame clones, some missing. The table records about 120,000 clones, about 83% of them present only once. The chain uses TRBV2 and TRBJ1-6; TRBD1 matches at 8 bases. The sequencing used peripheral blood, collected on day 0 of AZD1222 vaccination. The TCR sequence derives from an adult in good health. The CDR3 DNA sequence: TGTGGGACAGGGAGCTCCTATAATTCACCCCTCCACTTT. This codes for CGTGSSYNSPLHF. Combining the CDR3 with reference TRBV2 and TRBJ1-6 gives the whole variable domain EPEVTQTPSHQVTQMGQEVILRCVPISNHLYFYWYRQILGQKVEFLVSFYNNEISEKSEIFDDQFSVERPDGSNFTLKIRSTKLEDSAMYFCGTGSSYNSPLHFGNGTRLTVT.